Listed below are T cell receptor beta chains from one sample, sequenced in a study of OX40 agonist ivuxolimab in advanced cancers. The method was immunoSEQ multiplex PCR; TCRdb's version includes in-frame clones alone and lacks a portion of them. The table lists some 20,000 clones, about nine tenths of them singletons. The sequencing used CD4+ or CD8+ T cells sorted from blood, collected in a trial of the OX40 agonist ivuxolimab. The receptor source for this set is an adult with an advanced solid tumor such as melanoma, head and neck, liver or kidney cancer. The CDR3 runs from the conserved cysteine through the conserved F or W. Fields, in order: CDR3 protein, CDR3 DNA, J gene, D gene, V gene, CDR3 length, clone size. D genes are given only for firm matches. Expanded clones are given a class, and other clones once, few, many or no size at all.

cdr3_aa: CASSSTKRTENTGELFF
cdr3_nt: TGTGCCAGCAGTTCAACAAAACGGACAGAGAACACCGGGGAGCTGTTTTTT
j_call: TRBJ2-2
d_call: .
v_call: TRBV28
cdr3_length: 17
clone_size: .

cdr3_aa: CASSFAGGQETQYF
cdr3_nt: TGTGCCAGCAGTTTTGCAGGGGGCCAGGAGACCCAGTACTTC
j_call: TRBJ2-5
d_call: TRBD1
v_call: TRBV28
cdr3_length: 14
clone_size: .

cdr3_aa: CASSLTTGPSYEQYF
cdr3_nt: TGTGCCAGCAGCTTAACGACAGGACCTTCCTACGAGCAGTACTTC
j_call: TRBJ2-7
d_call: .
v_call: TRBV5-4
cdr3_length: 15
clone_size: .

cdr3_aa: CASSLRGVTGSSETQYF
cdr3_nt: TGTGCCAGCAGCTTACGGGGTGTAACAGGGTCTTCGGAGACCCAGTACTTC
j_call: TRBJ2-5
d_call: .
v_call: TRBV11-2
cdr3_length: 17
clone_size: few

cdr3_aa: CASSFTGGGKNIQYF
cdr3_nt: TGCGCCAGCAGCTTCACAGGGGGTGGCAAAAACATTCAGTACTTC
j_call: TRBJ2-4
d_call: TRBD1
v_call: TRBV5-1
cdr3_length: 15
clone_size: .

cdr3_aa: CASSDTSGGAAYEQYF
cdr3_nt: TGCGCCAGCAGTGATACTAGCGGGGGGGCGGCGTACGAGCAGTACTTC
j_call: TRBJ2-7
d_call: TRBD2
v_call: TRBV10-2
cdr3_length: 16
clone_size: once

cdr3_aa: CASSFRQYGGSGNTIYF
cdr3_nt: TGTGCCAGCAGCTTTCGTCAGTATGGGGGCTCTGGAAACACCATATATTTT
j_call: TRBJ1-3
d_call: .
v_call: TRBV5-6
cdr3_length: 17
clone_size: .

cdr3_aa: CASKQLRGKQPQHF
cdr3_nt: TGTGCCAGTAAGCAGCTGCGGGGTAAGCAGCCCCAGCATTTT
j_call: TRBJ1-5
d_call: .
v_call: TRBV19
cdr3_length: 14
clone_size: .

cdr3_aa: CASSHPRESEQFF
cdr3_nt: TGCGCCAGCAGCCACCCCCGGGAAAGTGAGCAGTTCTTC
j_call: TRBJ2-1
d_call: .
v_call: TRBV4-1
cdr3_length: 13
clone_size: .

cdr3_aa: CASSVWTGATYEQYF
cdr3_nt: TGTGCCAGCAGTGTCTGGACAGGGGCGACCTACGAGCAGTACTTC
j_call: TRBJ2-7
d_call: TRBD1
v_call: TRBV6-1
cdr3_length: 15
clone_size: .

cdr3_aa: CASSQGWGIYTGGELFF
cdr3_nt: TGCGCCAGCAGCCAAGGTTGGGGCATATATACTGGCGGGGAGCTGTTTTTT
j_call: TRBJ2-2
d_call: .
v_call: TRBV4-1
cdr3_length: 17
clone_size: .

cdr3_aa: CASSTGYSGNTIYF
cdr3_nt: TGTGCCAGTAGTACAGGCTACTCTGGAAACACCATATATTTT
j_call: TRBJ1-3
d_call: .
v_call: TRBV19
cdr3_length: 14
clone_size: once

cdr3_aa: CASSYSAGLDNEQFF
cdr3_nt: TGTGCCAGCAGTTACTCGGCGGGACTAGACAATGAGCAGTTCTTC
j_call: TRBJ2-1
d_call: TRBD2
v_call: TRBV6-5
cdr3_length: 15
clone_size: .

cdr3_aa: CASSKVGGGEKAFF
cdr3_nt: TGTGCCAGCAGCAAAGTGGGAGGGGGGGAAAAAGCTTTCTTT
j_call: TRBJ1-1
d_call: .
v_call: TRBV21-1
cdr3_length: 14
clone_size: .

cdr3_aa: CASSPGTDAYEQYF
cdr3_nt: TGCGCCAGCAGCCCTGGGACAGACGCCTACGAGCAGTACTTC
j_call: TRBJ2-7
d_call: TRBD1
v_call: TRBV5-1
cdr3_length: 14
clone_size: once

cdr3_aa: CASTNGYTEAFF
cdr3_nt: TGTGCCAGCACCAACGGTTACACTGAAGCTTTCTTT
j_call: TRBJ1-1
d_call: .
v_call: TRBV2
cdr3_length: 12
clone_size: .

cdr3_aa: CASSEAEGAVWDIQYF
cdr3_nt: TGTGCCAGCAGTGAAGCCGAGGGGGCTGTTTGGGACATTCAGTACTTC
j_call: TRBJ2-4
d_call: TRBD1
v_call: TRBV2
cdr3_length: 16
clone_size: .

cdr3_aa: CASSELGTGDNEQFF
cdr3_nt: TGTGCCAGCAGTGAACTCGGGACAGGGGACAATGAGCAGTTCTTC
j_call: TRBJ2-1
d_call: TRBD1
v_call: TRBV2
cdr3_length: 15
clone_size: .

cdr3_aa: CASSVSAPSSYNEQFF
cdr3_nt: TGTGCCAGCAGTGTCTCTGCCCCAAGCTCCTACAATGAGCAGTTCTTC
j_call: TRBJ2-1
d_call: .
v_call: TRBV2
cdr3_length: 16
clone_size: .

cdr3_aa: CASSQDNGPYEQYF
cdr3_nt: TGCGCCAGCAGCCAAGATAACGGCCCCTACGAGCAGTACTTC
j_call: TRBJ2-7
d_call: .
v_call: TRBV4-1
cdr3_length: 14
clone_size: .

cdr3_aa: CASSEWRGNTIYF
cdr3_nt: TGTGCCAGCAGTGAATGGCGGGGAAACACCATATATTTT
j_call: TRBJ1-3
d_call: .
v_call: TRBV2
cdr3_length: 13
clone_size: .

cdr3_aa: CASRNEGLALGEQFF
cdr3_nt: TGTGCCAGCAGGAATGAGGGACTAGCATTAGGTGAGCAGTTCTTC
j_call: TRBJ2-1
d_call: TRBD2
v_call: TRBV6-5
cdr3_length: 15
clone_size: .

cdr3_aa: CATSRDFTSDDNEQFF
cdr3_nt: TGTGCCACCAGCAGAGATTTTACTAGCGATGACAATGAGCAGTTCTTC
j_call: TRBJ2-1
d_call: TRBD2
v_call: TRBV15
cdr3_length: 16
clone_size: .

cdr3_aa: CASSFAAGDLREQYF
cdr3_nt: TGTGCCAGCAGCTTTGCGGCGGGTGATCTACGGGAGCAGTACTTC
j_call: TRBJ2-7
d_call: .
v_call: TRBV7-6
cdr3_length: 15
clone_size: .

cdr3_aa: CASSPGTFSNQPQHF
cdr3_nt: TGTGCCAGCAGCCCGGGGACATTCAGCAATCAGCCCCAGCATTTT
j_call: TRBJ1-5
d_call: .
v_call: TRBV5-8
cdr3_length: 15
clone_size: .

cdr3_aa: CASSQEVAGGSQETQYF
cdr3_nt: TGCGCCAGCAGCCAAGAGGTAGCGGGGGGGTCCCAAGAGACCCAGTACTTC
j_call: TRBJ2-5
d_call: TRBD2
v_call: TRBV4-1
cdr3_length: 17
clone_size: .

cdr3_aa: CASSEGLLYEQYF
cdr3_nt: TGTGCCAGCAGTGAGGGGTTACTCTACGAGCAGTACTTC
j_call: TRBJ2-7
d_call: .
v_call: TRBV27
cdr3_length: 13
clone_size: once

cdr3_aa: CASSLGSGGPGSYNEQFF
cdr3_nt: TGTGCCAGCAGCTTAGGTAGCGGGGGGCCAGGTTCCTACAATGAGCAGTTCTTC
j_call: TRBJ2-1
d_call: TRBD2
v_call: TRBV7-7
cdr3_length: 18
clone_size: medium-sized

cdr3_aa: CASRGPGTSGGPYQETQYF
cdr3_nt: TGCGCCAGCAGAGGCCCCGGGACTAGCGGGGGCCCCTACCAAGAGACCCAGTACTTC
j_call: TRBJ2-5
d_call: TRBD2
v_call: TRBV10-2
cdr3_length: 19
clone_size: .

cdr3_aa: CASSKEDRSYEQYF
cdr3_nt: TGTGCCAGCAGCAAAGAGGACCGAAGTTACGAGCAGTACTTC
j_call: TRBJ2-7
d_call: .
v_call: TRBV21-1
cdr3_length: 14
clone_size: .

cdr3_aa: CAIRSGDTEAFF
cdr3_nt: TGTGCCATCAGGTCAGGGGACACTGAAGCTTTCTTT
j_call: TRBJ1-1
d_call: .
v_call: TRBV10-3
cdr3_length: 12
clone_size: .

cdr3_aa: CASSLESLPDEQFF
cdr3_nt: TGTGCCAGCAGCTTAGAATCCTTGCCGGATGAGCAGTTCTTC
j_call: TRBJ2-1
d_call: .
v_call: TRBV7-8
cdr3_length: 14
clone_size: .

cdr3_aa: CASILRDGGTDTQYF
cdr3_nt: TGTGCCAGTATCCTCCGCGACGGTGGCACAGATACGCAGTATTTT
j_call: TRBJ2-3
d_call: .
v_call: TRBV19
cdr3_length: 15
clone_size: .

cdr3_aa: CASSISSGQGINYGYTF
cdr3_nt: TGTGCCAGTAGTATTTCTTCGGGACAGGGGATTAACTATGGCTACACCTTC
j_call: TRBJ1-2
d_call: TRBD1
v_call: TRBV19
cdr3_length: 17
clone_size: .

cdr3_aa: CASRLGAGTGELFF
cdr3_nt: TGTGCCAGCAGGTTAGGGGCCGGCACCGGGGAGCTGTTTTTT
j_call: TRBJ2-2
d_call: .
v_call: TRBV6-6
cdr3_length: 14
clone_size: .

cdr3_aa: CASSQSVLGNGGLNTEAFF
cdr3_nt: TGTGCCAGCAGCCAATCGGTTTTAGGTAACGGGGGTTTGAACACTGAAGCTTTCTTT
j_call: TRBJ1-1
d_call: .
v_call: TRBV16
cdr3_length: 19
clone_size: .

cdr3_aa: CAWSIRTVEQFF
cdr3_nt: TGTGCCTGGAGTATCAGGACTGTTGAGCAGTTCTTC
j_call: TRBJ2-1
d_call: .
v_call: TRBV30
cdr3_length: 12
clone_size: .

cdr3_aa: CASSTGQRLYEQYF
cdr3_nt: TGTGCCAGCAGCACCGGACAGAGACTTTACGAGCAGTACTTC
j_call: TRBJ2-7
d_call: .
v_call: TRBV5-6
cdr3_length: 14
clone_size: .